A selection of T cell receptor beta chains follows, all from one sample in a study of Ad26.COV2.S vaccination and SARS-CoV-2 variants. TCRdb's table, derived via immunoSEQ multiplex PCR, lists solely in-frame clones and lacks some. Here the sample spans a few hundred thousand clones, 85% to 90% being singletons. Sample: peripheral blood, taken in a trial of Ad26.COV2.S vaccine versus placebo. Receptors originate from a person between 18 and 65 years old who received the Ad26.COV2.S COVID-19 vaccine or a placebo. Both conserved end residues are part of each CDR3. A D gene is named only where the DNA matches it firmly. For some rows the clone size is stated as once, few or many, or as a class when expanded; others skip it.

>18|NA|TRBD2|TRBJ2-3|TRBV7-2
TGTGCCAGCAGCTTAGGCCCTAGCGGGGGGGATAGCACAGATACGCAGTATTTT
CASSLGPSGGDSTDTQYF
>12|NA|NA|TRBJ2-5|TRBV3-1/TRBV3-2
TGTGCCAGCAGACTGACGGAAGAGACCCAGTACTTC
CASRLTEETQYF
>16|once|NA|TRBJ2-1|TRBV5-1
TGCGCCAGCAGCTTGAACTTCCCAGGGCCTTCCAATGAGCAGTTCTTC
CASSLNFPGPSNEQFF
>13|once|TRBD1|TRBJ1-5|TRBV29-1
TGCAGCGTTGGGGGACAGAGCAATCAGCCCCAGCATTTT
CSVGGQSNQPQHF
>22|NA|NA|TRBJ1-5|TRBV7-3
TGTGCCAGCAGCCCCGCCGGGGTTGGTGCGGGGGAGAGCCCCTACATCACAGATACGCAGCATTTT
CASSPAGVGAGESPYITDTQHF
>14|NA|NA|TRBJ2-7|TRBV11-2
TGTGCCAGCAGCTTAGGGGCAGGGCCCTACGAGCAGTACTTC
CASSLGAGPYEQYF
>15|NA|TRBD2|TRBJ2-7|TRBV14
TGTGCCAGCAGCCAAGCAGGGTCCGGGGGGTACGAGCAGTACTTC
CASSQAGSGGYEQYF
>16|NA|TRBD1|TRBJ1-3|TRBV18
TGTGCCAGCTCACCAAGGCCACAGGGGGCTGGAAACACCATATATTTT
CASSPRPQGAGNTIYF
>15|NA|NA|TRBJ2-1|TRBV6-5
TGTGCCAGCAGTTACTCTCGGCTAAGCTACAATGAGCAGTTCTTC
CASSYSRLSYNEQFF
>15|NA|NA|TRBJ1-4|TRBV19
TGTGCCAGTAGTAGGTCGGGGGGCAGGGATGAAAAACTGTTTTTT
CASSRSGGRDEKLFF
>14|NA|TRBD2|TRBJ2-1|TRBV18
TGTGCCAGCTCACCACCAACCGGGGGGAATGAGCAGTTCTTC
CASSPPTGGNEQFF
>14|NA|NA|TRBJ2-2|TRBV9
TGTGCCAGCAGCGTAGATGAGAACACCGGGGAGCTGTTTTTT
CASSVDENTGELFF
>12|NA|NA|TRBJ2-2|TRBV27
TGTGCCAGCAGTTTCGGCACCGGGGAGCTGTTTTTT
CASSFGTGELFF
>12|NA|NA|TRBJ1-1|TRBV12-3/TRBV12-4
TGTGCCAGCAGTTTGTGGGTAACTGAAGCTTTCTTT
CASSLWVTEAFF
>16|NA|TRBD2|TRBJ2-2|TRBV10-3
TGTGCCATCAGTGATCGGCTAGCGGTGAACACCGGGGAGCTGTTTTTT
CAISDRLAVNTGELFF
>16|NA|NA|TRBJ1-3|TRBV6-6
TGTGCCAGCAGTTACGAGATACGGGGGTCTGGAAACACCATATATTTT
CASSYEIRGSGNTIYF
>15|once|TRBD1|TRBJ1-1|TRBV5-1
TGCGCCAGCAGCTTGCAGACAGGGGGGAACACTGAAGCTTTCTTT
CASSLQTGGNTEAFF
>16|once|NA|TRBJ1-3|TRBV19
TGTGCCAGTAGTAACCCCGGACTGAGCTCTGGAAACACCATATATTTT
CASSNPGLSSGNTIYF
>14|NA|TRBD2|TRBJ2-1|TRBV5-1
TGCGCCAGCAGCTTCACTAGCGGGGGCCATGAGCAGTTCTTC
CASSFTSGGHEQFF
>13|NA|NA|TRBJ1-5|TRBV7-3
TGTGCCAGCAGCCCGCAACCGGGGCAGCCCCAGCATTTT
CASSPQPGQPQHF
>15|NA|NA|TRBJ1-2|TRBV5-1
TGCGCCAGCAGCTTGGCCCCCACTTCCAGGGAGGGCTACACCTTC
CASSLAPTSREGYTF
>16|NA|TRBD1|TRBJ2-5|TRBV30
TGTGCCTGGAGTCCCGGACAGGGGGCGCATGGAGAGACCCAGTACTTC
CAWSPGQGAHGETQYF
>15|NA|TRBD1|TRBJ1-6|TRBV28
TGTGCCAGCAGTGACCGGGACAGTTATAATTCACCCCTCCACTTT
CASSDRDSYNSPLHF
>15|NA|NA|TRBJ2-5|TRBV5-1
TGCGCCAGCAGCTTACTAGGCCCGTTCGGGGAGACCCAGTACTTC
CASSLLGPFGETQYF
>16|once|NA|TRBJ1-5|TRBV7-2
TGTGCCAGCAGCTTAGGCTGGACAGATGGCAATCAGCCCCAGCATTTT
CASSLGWTDGNQPQHF
>15|NA|NA|TRBJ2-5|TRBV27
TGTGCCAGCAGTTTATATAAGGGGCAGTGGGAGACCCAGTACTTC
CASSLYKGQWETQYF
>14|NA|TRBD2|TRBJ2-7|TRBV28
TGTGCCAGCACTAGCGGGTCCACAGCCTACGAGCAGTACTTC
CASTSGSTAYEQYF
>15|NA|NA|TRBJ1-2|TRBV7-2
TGTGCCAGCAGCTTAGCGGGGGGCCCCCCTTCTGGCTACACCTTC
CASSLAGGPPSGYTF
>14|NA|NA|TRBJ2-7|TRBV27
TGTGCCAGCAGTTTAACCGGGCAGGCCGACGAGCAGTACTTC
CASSLTGQADEQYF
>13|NA|TRBD1|TRBJ2-7|TRBV28
TGTGCCAGCAGTTCCCGACAGGGCTACGAGCAGTACTTC
CASSSRQGYEQYF
>14|NA|NA|TRBJ1-1|TRBV29-1
TGCAGCGTTGGTTCCCGGTTCCGGGGGGCTGAAGCTTTCTTT
CSVGSRFRGAEAFF
>15|NA|NA|TRBJ1-2|TRBV29-1
TGCAGCGTTGAAGATCCGTTCGGGAGGGACTATGGCTACACCTTC
CSVEDPFGRDYGYTF
>13|NA|NA|TRBJ1-2|TRBV12-3/TRBV12-4
TGTGCCAGCAGCAGGACAGTTCCCGGGGGCTACACCTTC
CASSRTVPGGYTF
>15|once|NA|TRBJ2-7|TRBV15
TGTGCCACCAGCAGAGACCGGGGTGCCGGATACGAGCAGTACTTC
CATSRDRGAGYEQYF